This is a list of T cell receptor beta chains from one sample in a study of identifying expanded T cells in peripheral blood. Sequencing used immunoSEQ multiplex PCR; TCRdb keeps in-frame clones, though not all of them. The sample lists about 100,000 clones, over 70% seen once, with around 5% in the top ten. Material: blood. The origin of the receptors is a person aged 18 to 69 in good health. Each CDR3 is given with its conserved first and last residue. Fields, in order: D gene, clone size, V gene, J gene, CDR3 DNA, CDR3 protein. D genes are given only for firm matches. The listing skips clone size in some rows; elsewhere it reads once, few, many or a size class.

D gene: -; clone size: -; V gene: TRBV7-9; J gene: TRBJ2-7; CDR3 DNA: TGTGCCAGCAGCTTAGGTGGGCGGTACGAGCAGTACTTC; CDR3 protein: CASSLGGRYEQYF
D gene: -; clone size: few; V gene: TRBV6-5; J gene: TRBJ2-7; CDR3 DNA: TGTGCCAGCACCTCGACAGTTTACGAGCAGTACTTC; CDR3 protein: CASTSTVYEQYF
D gene: TRBD1; clone size: once; V gene: TRBV29-1; J gene: TRBJ2-7; CDR3 DNA: TGCAGCGCTGGGACAGGGTCCTACGAGCAGTACTTC; CDR3 protein: CSAGTGSYEQYF
D gene: -; clone size: once; V gene: TRBV4-2; J gene: TRBJ1-2; CDR3 DNA: TGTGCCAGCAGCCAAGAGGACCTACCCTCCCGGAACTATGGCTACACCTTC; CDR3 protein: CASSQEDLPSRNYGYTF
D gene: -; clone size: -; V gene: TRBV5-1; J gene: TRBJ2-2; CDR3 DNA: TGCGCCAGCAGCTTGGTAGGGTCCACCGGGGAGCTGTTTTTT; CDR3 protein: CASSLVGSTGELFF
D gene: -; clone size: -; V gene: TRBV2; J gene: TRBJ2-2; CDR3 DNA: TGTGCCAGCAGTGACGGGGGAAACACCGGGGAGCTGTTTTTT; CDR3 protein: CASSDGGNTGELFF
D gene: TRBD1; clone size: -; V gene: TRBV11-3; J gene: TRBJ1-2; CDR3 DNA: TGTGCCAGCCCACAGACCGAGACAGGGTTTGAGGTCTCCTATGGCTACACCTTC; CDR3 protein: CASPQTETGFEVSYGYTF
D gene: -; clone size: -; V gene: TRBV5-8; J gene: TRBJ1-6; CDR3 DNA: TGTGCCAGCAGCTTGGGGCAGGCCGACTCACCCCTCCACTTT; CDR3 protein: CASSLGQADSPLHF
D gene: -; clone size: -; V gene: TRBV13; J gene: TRBJ1-2; CDR3 DNA: TGTGCCAGCTCGGGGGGTGGCTATGGCTACACCTTC; CDR3 protein: CASSGGGYGYTF
D gene: -; clone size: -; V gene: TRBV4-1; J gene: TRBJ2-7; CDR3 DNA: TGCGCCAGCAGCCAAGGTAGCGGAGCTACCTACGAGCAGTACTTC; CDR3 protein: CASSQGSGATYEQYF
D gene: TRBD1; clone size: -; V gene: TRBV5-1; J gene: TRBJ2-4; CDR3 DNA: TGCGCCAGCAGCTTACAGGGGCCACCTCAAAACATTCAGTACTTC; CDR3 protein: CASSLQGPPQNIQYF
D gene: TRBD2; clone size: -; V gene: TRBV19; J gene: TRBJ2-1; CDR3 DNA: TGTGCCAGTAGTTTGGGACTAGCGGGAGTAGGCCCCTCCAATGAGCAGTTCTTC; CDR3 protein: CASSLGLAGVGPSNEQFF
D gene: TRBD1; clone size: -; V gene: TRBV6-5; J gene: TRBJ1-2; CDR3 DNA: TGTGCCAGCAGTGGACAGGGAGGGTTGTATGGCTACACCTTC; CDR3 protein: CASSGQGGLYGYTF
D gene: TRBD2; clone size: -; V gene: TRBV4-1; J gene: TRBJ2-2; CDR3 DNA: TGCGCCAGCAGCCAAAGGGGTGAAGCAGCGGGGGGAGGCGGGGAGCTGTTTTTT; CDR3 protein: CASSQRGEAAGGGGELFF
D gene: -; clone size: -; V gene: TRBV30; J gene: TRBJ2-7; CDR3 DNA: TGTGCCTGGAGTGTCGAACTGGGGGGCGTTCGTGCCTACGAGCAGTACTTC; CDR3 protein: CAWSVELGGVRAYEQYF
D gene: -; clone size: -; V gene: TRBV9; J gene: TRBJ1-1; CDR3 DNA: TGTGCCGGCAGCTTTCGGACAGAAGAGACAATGAACACTGAAGCTTTCTTT; CDR3 protein: CAGSFRTEETMNTEAFF
D gene: -; clone size: -; V gene: TRBV2; J gene: TRBJ2-2; CDR3 DNA: TGTGCCAGCAGAGCGGACCAATCCGGGGAGCTGTTTTTT; CDR3 protein: CASRADQSGELFF
D gene: -; clone size: -; V gene: TRBV9; J gene: TRBJ2-2; CDR3 DNA: TGTGCCAGGGGACACATGAACACCGGGGAGCTGTTTTTT; CDR3 protein: CARGHMNTGELFF
D gene: -; clone size: -; V gene: TRBV27; J gene: TRBJ2-3; CDR3 DNA: TGTGCCAGCAGTTTCCAAAAGACAGATACGCAGTATTTT; CDR3 protein: CASSFQKTDTQYF
D gene: -; clone size: -; V gene: TRBV6-6; J gene: TRBJ1-1; CDR3 DNA: TGTGCCAGCTTGACACAGGGAACTGAAGCTTTCTTT; CDR3 protein: CASLTQGTEAFF
D gene: -; clone size: -; V gene: TRBV6-1; J gene: TRBJ2-3; CDR3 DNA: TGTGCCAGCATGGCGGCGAAACGGGGGGATACGCAGTATTTT; CDR3 protein: CASMAAKRGDTQYF
D gene: -; clone size: once; V gene: TRBV27; J gene: TRBJ2-7; CDR3 DNA: TGTGCCAGCAGTCCCCGGGCAGTTCTCTTCTACGAGCAGTACTTC; CDR3 protein: CASSPRAVLFYEQYF
D gene: TRBD2; clone size: -; V gene: TRBV5-1; J gene: TRBJ2-2; CDR3 DNA: TGCGCCAGCAGCTGGGGACTAGCGGGACCCGGGGAGCTGTTTTTT; CDR3 protein: CASSWGLAGPGELFF
D gene: -; clone size: -; V gene: TRBV5-1; J gene: TRBJ1-1; CDR3 DNA: TGCGCCAGCACCCAGGATCTTAGGGCCACTGAAGCTTTCTTT; CDR3 protein: CASTQDLRATEAFF
D gene: TRBD1; clone size: -; V gene: TRBV7-8; J gene: TRBJ2-7; CDR3 DNA: TGTGCCAGCAGCCTCGTACAGGGGGCGCGGAGCTACGAGCAGTACTTC; CDR3 protein: CASSLVQGARSYEQYF
D gene: -; clone size: once; V gene: TRBV19; J gene: TRBJ1-4; CDR3 DNA: TGTGCCAGTACCTCACGGGGGGACGGGAATGAAAAACTGTTTTTT; CDR3 protein: CASTSRGDGNEKLFF
D gene: -; clone size: -; V gene: TRBV11-3; J gene: TRBJ2-5; CDR3 DNA: TGTGCCAGCAGCACCTCAACCTTCGGACAGTCACAAGAGACCCAGTACTTC; CDR3 protein: CASSTSTFGQSQETQYF
D gene: -; clone size: few; V gene: TRBV5-8; J gene: TRBJ2-3; CDR3 DNA: TGTGCCAGCAGCTTGGTTTCTTCCTACACAGATACGCAGTATTTT; CDR3 protein: CASSLVSSYTDTQYF
D gene: TRBD1; clone size: once; V gene: TRBV5-6; J gene: TRBJ1-1; CDR3 DNA: TGTGCCAGCGGGTTTGGGACAGGGGGCACTGAAGCTTTCTTT; CDR3 protein: CASGFGTGGTEAFF
D gene: -; clone size: -; V gene: TRBV25-1; J gene: TRBJ2-5; CDR3 DNA: TGTGCCAGCAGTGAAGTCCACGCGGAGACCCAGTACTTC; CDR3 protein: CASSEVHAETQYF
D gene: TRBD1; clone size: once; V gene: TRBV7-9; J gene: TRBJ2-1; CDR3 DNA: TGTGCCAGCAGCTTTGCGACAGGGGTTTTGAATGAGCAGTTCTTC; CDR3 protein: CASSFATGVLNEQFF
D gene: TRBD1; clone size: -; V gene: TRBV6-1; J gene: TRBJ1-1; CDR3 DNA: TGTGCCAGCAGCGGAGCCGGGACAGGGGACACTGAAGCTTTCTTT; CDR3 protein: CASSGAGTGDTEAFF
D gene: TRBD1; clone size: -; V gene: TRBV18; J gene: TRBJ1-2; CDR3 DNA: TGTGCCAGCTCACCGTCCGCAGGGGGTAACTATGGCTACACCTTC; CDR3 protein: CASSPSAGGNYGYTF
D gene: -; clone size: -; V gene: TRBV9; J gene: TRBJ1-1; CDR3 DNA: TGTGCCAGCAGCGTGCAAGGAGTGGGCGACACTGAAGCTTTCTTT; CDR3 protein: CASSVQGVGDTEAFF
D gene: TRBD1; clone size: -; V gene: TRBV7-9; J gene: TRBJ2-2; CDR3 DNA: TGTGCCAGCAGCTTACAGGGGGCGTCAACCGGGGAGCTGTTTTTT; CDR3 protein: CASSLQGASTGELFF
D gene: -; clone size: once; V gene: TRBV10-3; J gene: TRBJ1-5; CDR3 DNA: TGTGCCATCAGGGCAGGGGCCGATTTGCCCCAGCATTTT; CDR3 protein: CAIRAGADLPQHF
D gene: TRBD1; clone size: few; V gene: TRBV10-3; J gene: TRBJ2-3; CDR3 DNA: TGTGCCATCAGTTCGGGACAGGGTGGAGCAGATACGCAGTATTTT; CDR3 protein: CAISSGQGGADTQYF
D gene: -; clone size: -; V gene: TRBV7-8; J gene: TRBJ1-1; CDR3 DNA: TGTGCCAGCAGCCCATTCCTAGGGGAAACGAACACTGAAGCTTTCTTT; CDR3 protein: CASSPFLGETNTEAFF
D gene: -; clone size: -; V gene: TRBV6-4; J gene: TRBJ1-1; CDR3 DNA: TGTGCCAGCAGTGACCCCGGGAGGGTTCGGACTGAAGCTTTCTTT; CDR3 protein: CASSDPGRVRTEAFF
D gene: -; clone size: -; V gene: TRBV5-4; J gene: TRBJ2-1; CDR3 DNA: TGTGCCAGCAGCTCACGTCTTCCAAATGAGCAGTTCTTC; CDR3 protein: CASSSRLPNEQFF
D gene: -; clone size: -; V gene: TRBV15; J gene: TRBJ1-1; CDR3 DNA: TGTGCCACCAGCAGAGATTTGGGGGGGCTGTCGAACACTGAAGTTTTCTTT; CDR3 protein: CATSRDLGGLSNTEVFF
D gene: -; clone size: -; V gene: TRBV9; J gene: TRBJ2-6; CDR3 DNA: TGTGCCAGCAGCGGACAGGACATCTTCTCTGGGGCCAACGTCCTGACTTTC; CDR3 protein: CASSGQDIFSGANVLTF
D gene: -; clone size: -; V gene: TRBV5-1; J gene: TRBJ1-2; CDR3 DNA: TGCGCCAGCCGAACCGCGGGGGCCGGATATGGCTACACCTTC; CDR3 protein: CASRTAGAGYGYTF
D gene: TRBD1; clone size: -; V gene: TRBV5-1; J gene: TRBJ1-1; CDR3 DNA: TGCGCCAGCAGCTTGGCGGGCGGGACAGGGGGCAACACTGAAGCTTTCTTT; CDR3 protein: CASSLAGGTGGNTEAFF
D gene: -; clone size: -; V gene: TRBV5-1; J gene: TRBJ1-2; CDR3 DNA: TGCGCCAGCAATGGGGAGGGCAACTATGGCTACACCTTC; CDR3 protein: CASNGEGNYGYTF
D gene: TRBD2; clone size: -; V gene: TRBV5-4; J gene: TRBJ2-5; CDR3 DNA: TGTGCCAGCAGCTTGGATCGTGAGCTAGCGGGAGGGCCCTCGGAGACCCAGTACTTC; CDR3 protein: CASSLDRELAGGPSETQYF
D gene: TRBD1; clone size: -; V gene: TRBV9; J gene: TRBJ1-5; CDR3 DNA: TGTGCCAGCAGCGTGGAAGGACAGGGTGACCAGCCCCAGCATTTT; CDR3 protein: CASSVEGQGDQPQHF
D gene: -; clone size: -; V gene: TRBV2; J gene: TRBJ1-1; CDR3 DNA: TGTGCCAGCAGTGTGGCAGTGGACACTGAAGCTTTCTTT; CDR3 protein: CASSVAVDTEAFF
D gene: TRBD2; clone size: -; V gene: TRBV30; J gene: TRBJ2-5; CDR3 DNA: TGTGCCTGGAGTTCCAACCTCCTAGCGGAAGAGACCCAGTACTTC; CDR3 protein: CAWSSNLLAEETQYF
D gene: -; clone size: -; V gene: TRBV29-1; J gene: TRBJ2-7; CDR3 DNA: TGCAGCGTAGCCAGCTCCTACGAGCAGTACTTC; CDR3 protein: CSVASSYEQYF
D gene: -; clone size: -; V gene: TRBV7-2; J gene: TRBJ1-5; CDR3 DNA: TGTGCCAGCAGCTTCGCGGCGGATCAGCCCCAGCATTTT; CDR3 protein: CASSFAADQPQHF
D gene: -; clone size: -; V gene: TRBV25-1; J gene: TRBJ2-7; CDR3 DNA: TGTGCCAGCAGTGAATCCCCACAGGCTTTTCCCTACGAGCAGTACTTC; CDR3 protein: CASSESPQAFPYEQYF
D gene: -; clone size: -; V gene: TRBV5-1; J gene: TRBJ2-7; CDR3 DNA: TGCGCCAGCAGCTCGGAGAAGGGACTGGCTCAATCCTACGAGCAGTACTTC; CDR3 protein: CASSSEKGLAQSYEQYF
D gene: TRBD1; clone size: -; V gene: TRBV9; J gene: TRBJ2-6; CDR3 DNA: TGTGCCAGCAGCGTAGCGGACAGGGTAACTGGGGCCAACGTCCTGACTTTC; CDR3 protein: CASSVADRVTGANVLTF
D gene: TRBD1; clone size: -; V gene: TRBV6-1; J gene: TRBJ1-3; CDR3 DNA: TGTGCCAGCGCGACAGGGTTTAGAAACACCATATATTTT; CDR3 protein: CASATGFRNTIYF